This is a list of T cell receptor beta chains from one sample in a study of blood T cell repertoires in COVID-19. Assay used: immunoSEQ multiplex PCR; TCRdb lists only in-frame clones, some missing. The repertoire consists of under 200,000 clones, with over 80% occurring once and the leading ten covering 10% to 15%. The sample comprised PBMCs or T cells enriched from blood (not recorded which). These TCRs come from an older woman who had recovered from COVID-19. The CDR3 runs from the conserved cysteine through the conserved F or W. A D gene is named only where the DNA matches it firmly. Clone sizes are given selectively: once, few, many, or a class where the clone is expanded.

V gene,clone size,D gene,J gene,CDR3 protein,CDR3 DNA
TRBV24-1,-,TRBD1,TRBJ1-1,CATSPAGTVNTEAFF,TGTGCCACCTCCCCGGCCGGGACAGTGAACACTGAAGCTTTCTTT
TRBV4-2,few,-,TRBJ1-1,CASRLGSAQGEAFF,TGTGCCAGCAGGCTCGGGTCGGCACAGGGAGAAGCTTTCTTT
TRBV6-1,-,-,TRBJ1-2,CASSDPGTIRGYTF,TGTGCCAGCAGTGACCCCGGGACAATCAGAGGCTACACCTTC
TRBV14,-,-,TRBJ1-1,CASSPETSNTEAFF,TGTGCCAGCAGCCCAGAGACATCGAACACTGAAGCTTTCTTT
TRBV11-2,-,TRBD2,TRBJ2-3,CASSSIGGRALTDTQYF,TGTGCCAGCAGCTCGATTGGCGGGAGGGCGCTCACAGATACGCAGTATTTT
TRBV5-1,-,-,TRBJ2-5,CASSFGAQETQYF,TGCGCCAGCAGCTTTGGAGCTCAAGAGACCCAGTACTTC
TRBV5-1,-,TRBD2,TRBJ2-5,CASSRRTSGGHYQETQYF,TGCGCCAGCAGCCGCCGGACTAGCGGGGGCCATTACCAAGAGACCCAGTACTTC
TRBV28,-,TRBD1,TRBJ2-4,CASNTRGRDNIQYF,TGTGCCAGCAACACCAGGGGGCGCGACAACATTCAGTACTTC
TRBV6-5,-,TRBD2,TRBJ2-2,CASRTSGSWTGELFF,TGTGCCAGCAGAACTAGCGGGAGTTGGACCGGGGAGCTGTTTTTT
TRBV5-1,-,-,TRBJ1-1,CASQNQGTEAFF,TGCGCCAGCCAGAATCAGGGCACTGAAGCTTTCTTT
TRBV7-3,-,TRBD1,TRBJ1-1,CASSLRQGTEAFF,TGTGCCAGCAGCCTAAGACAGGGGACTGAAGCTTTCTTT
TRBV27,-,TRBD1,TRBJ1-1,CASSSRPGTVKWVNTEAFF,TGTGCCAGCAGTTCCCGGCCCGGGACAGTAAAGTGGGTGAACACTGAAGCTTTCTTT
TRBV9,-,-,TRBJ1-3,CASSATPGSGNTIYF,TGTGCCAGCAGCGCCACCCCGGGTTCTGGAAACACCATATATTTT
TRBV2,-,-,TRBJ1-5,CASSERVGGANQPQHF,TGTGCCAGCAGTGAGCGGGTTGGGGGGGCGAATCAGCCCCAGCATTTT
TRBV3-1/TRBV3-2,-,TRBD2,TRBJ2-7,CASSLGLATTYEQYF,TGTGCCAGCAGCCTCGGACTAGCGACTACCTACGAGCAGTACTTC
TRBV7-2,few,TRBD1,TRBJ1-6,CASSSQTGEWSPLHF,TGTGCCAGCAGCTCACAAACAGGGGAATGGTCACCCCTCCACTTT
TRBV9,-,-,TRBJ2-3,CASSTHSGTTDTQYF,TGTGCCAGCAGCACCCATAGCGGAACCACAGATACGCAGTATTTT
TRBV11-2,once,-,TRBJ1-3,CASLYGRPGNTIYF,TGTGCCAGCCTTTACGGCAGGCCTGGAAACACCATATATTTT
TRBV3-1/TRBV3-2,once,-,TRBJ1-2,CASSQKGGGYTF,TGTGCCAGCAGCCAAAAAGGCGGGGGCTACACCTTC
TRBV27,once,-,TRBJ2-5,CASSSQTDFFSRETQYF,TGTGCCAGCAGTTCACAGACGGACTTCTTTAGCCGGGAGACCCAGTACTTC
TRBV2,-,TRBD1,TRBJ2-7,CASNPGQGAYEQYF,TGTGCCAGCAACCCGGGACAGGGGGCCTACGAGCAGTACTTC
TRBV6-5,-,-,TRBJ1-2,CATRDSLNYGYTF,TGTGCCACCAGAGACAGTCTCAACTATGGCTACACCTTC
TRBV2,few,TRBD2,TRBJ2-1,CASRADTGTSGSNEQFF,TGTGCCAGCAGAGCCGATACTGGGACTAGCGGCAGCAATGAGCAGTTCTTC
TRBV10-2,-,-,TRBJ1-4,CASSETDIYQKLFF,TGCGCCAGCAGTGAGACAGACATTTACCAAAAACTGTTTTTT
TRBV18,-,TRBD2,TRBJ2-1,CASRAKREGSEQFF,TGTGCCAGCCGAGCGAAGCGGGAGGGCTCCGAGCAGTTCTTC
TRBV7-3,-,-,TRBJ2-2,CASSLTGGTGELFF,TGTGCCAGCAGCTTAACGGGGGGAACCGGGGAGCTGTTTTTT
TRBV11-2,-,-,TRBJ2-1,CASSSDRLNEQFF,TGTGCCAGCAGCTCCGACAGGCTCAATGAGCAGTTCTTC
TRBV5-1,few,TRBD2,TRBJ2-3,CASRLAGAEDTQYF,TGCGCCAGCAGGCTAGCGGGAGCAGAAGATACGCAGTATTTT
TRBV7-9,-,-,TRBJ1-5,CASSLAPNQPQHF,TGTGCCAGCAGCTTAGCTCCAAATCAGCCCCAGCATTTT
TRBV3-1/TRBV3-2,-,-,TRBJ1-6,CASSQDRGSPLHF,TGTGCCAGCAGCCAAGACAGGGGCTCACCCCTCCACTTT
TRBV7-9,-,TRBD2,TRBJ2-1,CASSLELAGGSEQFF,TGTGCCAGCAGCTTAGAACTAGCGGGGGGTTCTGAGCAGTTCTTC
TRBV29-1,-,-,TRBJ1-1,CSASQGDGGEAFF,TGCAGCGCCTCACAGGGTGACGGGGGGGAAGCTTTCTTT
TRBV3-1/TRBV3-2,-,-,TRBJ1-1,CASSPLPAGQSEAFF,TGTGCCAGCAGCCCCCTTCCCGCAGGGCAATCTGAAGCTTTCTTT
TRBV5-1,-,-,TRBJ2-5,CASSQTSQETQYF,TGCGCCAGCAGCCAGACAAGTCAAGAGACCCAGTACTTC
TRBV20-1,-,-,TRBJ1-1,CSARAVVEAFF,TGCAGTGCCAGAGCGGTCGTGGAAGCTTTCTTT
TRBV28,-,TRBD2,TRBJ2-1,CASSLLAGGWSNEQFF,TGTGCCAGCAGTTTACTAGCGGGAGGGTGGTCGAATGAGCAGTTCTTC
TRBV5-4,-,-,TRBJ1-3,CASSLGYSGNTIYF,TGTGCCAGCAGCTTGGGCTACTCTGGAAACACCATATATTTT
TRBV5-1,-,TRBD2,TRBJ2-3,CASSLGGLAGGHTDTQYF,TGCGCCAGCAGCTTGGGTGGACTAGCGGGGGGCCACACAGATACGCAGTATTTT
TRBV6-5,-,TRBD1,TRBJ2-3,CASWGQGSNTQYF,TGTGCCAGCTGGGGACAGGGCTCGAATACGCAGTATTTT
TRBV28,-,TRBD1,TRBJ2-7,CASSRPGQGYEQYF,TGTGCCAGCAGTAGACCGGGACAGGGTTACGAGCAGTACTTC
TRBV2,once,-,TRBJ2-7,CASSSYSYEQYF,TGTGCCAGCAGTAGCTACTCCTACGAGCAGTACTTC
TRBV28,-,-,TRBJ1-2,CASRPGGYGYTF,TGTGCCAGCAGACCGGGGGGCTATGGCTACACCTTC
TRBV3-1/TRBV3-2,-,-,TRBJ2-7,CASSQDIGAVQYF,TGTGCCAGCAGCCAAGATATTGGGGCGGTGCAGTACTTC
TRBV6-1,few,TRBD2,TRBJ2-1,CASSVQLAGGNNEQFF,TGTGCCAGCAGTGTTCAACTAGCGGGGGGGAACAATGAGCAGTTCTTC
TRBV10-3,-,-,TRBJ2-3,CAISEGLGGGTDTQYF,TGTGCCATCAGTGAGGGGCTGGGGGGAGGCACAGATACGCAGTATTTT
TRBV7-8,-,-,TRBJ2-2,CASSLLRNTGELFF,TGTGCCAGCAGCTTACTGCGGAACACCGGGGAGCTGTTTTTT
TRBV20-1,-,TRBD2,TRBJ2-5,CSASSSGGSSETQYF,TGCAGTGCTAGTTCTAGCGGGGGGTCATCGGAGACCCAGTACTTC
TRBV12-3/TRBV12-4,-,TRBD1,TRBJ1-2,CASRAGTVYGYTF,TGTGCCAGCAGGGCGGGGACAGTCTATGGCTACACCTTC
TRBV7-3,-,TRBD2,TRBJ2-7,CASSRGLAGENEQYF,TGTGCCAGCAGCCGCGGACTAGCGGGAGAAAACGAGCAGTACTTC
TRBV28,-,-,TRBJ1-4,CASSPILPFFRGEDEKLFF,TGTGCCAGCAGTCCTATTCTTCCCTTCTTCCGGGGAGAAGATGAAAAACTGTTTTTT
TRBV30,-,-,TRBJ1-6,CAWSVAGSSYNSPLHF,TGTGCCTGGAGTGTAGCCGGGAGCTCCTATAATTCACCCCTCCACTTT
TRBV10-3,-,-,TRBJ1-1,CAISERRQAEAFF,TGTGCCATCAGTGAGCGTAGACAGGCAGAAGCTTTCTTT
TRBV18,-,-,TRBJ2-7,CASSPAARGGYEQYF,TGTGCCAGCTCACCCGCCGCCCGAGGGGGCTACGAGCAGTACTTC
TRBV6-5,-,TRBD1,TRBJ2-7,CASRINRDSGEQYF,TGTGCCAGCAGGATAAACCGGGACAGTGGAGAGCAGTACTTC
TRBV5-4,-,TRBD2,TRBJ2-1,CASSSRPLAGGTYNEQFF,TGTGCCAGCAGCTCCCGGCCGTTAGCGGGAGGGACATACAATGAGCAGTTCTTC
TRBV13,-,-,TRBJ2-5,CASSGQGTRETQYF,TGTGCCAGCAGCGGTCAAGGGACAAGAGAGACCCAGTACTTC
TRBV30,-,-,TRBJ1-4,CAWSVGGQGEKLFF,TGTGCCTGGAGTGTCGGGGGGCAGGGGGAAAAACTGTTTTTT
TRBV9,-,TRBD2,TRBJ2-2,CASSVEGAGGPDTGELFF,TGTGCCAGCAGCGTAGAGGGAGCGGGGGGCCCCGACACCGGGGAGCTGTTTTTT
TRBV7-3,-,-,TRBJ2-2,CASSLDGGTGELFF,TGTGCCAGCAGCTTAGACGGGGGCACCGGGGAGCTGTTTTTT
TRBV18,-,-,TRBJ2-3,CASSPTAGPDTQYF,TGTGCCAGCTCACCTACCGCGGGTCCAGATACGCAGTATTTT